This entry concerns a single T cell receptor (beta chain). This sample was included in a study of cytomegalovirus exposure and HLA in healthy donors. Germline lookup yields CDR1 MNHEY and CDR2 SVGAGI. The CDR3 extends over 12 amino acids. PCR involved 60 Vbeta and 13 Jbeta primers. The assay was immunoSEQ multiplex PCR, and TCRdb's table has in-frame clones only and misses some. Of about 100,000 clones listed, around 85% were seen once; the top ten hold more than 5%. This chain connects TRBV6-5 to TRBJ2-6, with 8 positions matching TRBD1. The receptor was derived from a middle-aged man in good health and CMV-seropositive. The specimen sequenced was PBMCs. The CDR3 is CVTGVGANVLTF. CDR3 nucleotide sequence: TGTGTGACAGGGGTGGGGGCCAACGTCCTGACTTTC.